This T cell receptor beta chain came from a study of blood T cell repertoires in COVID-19. Study-wide context: In each case, the material was cDNA or gDNA derived from T cells, B-cell-depleted T cells, or PBMCs.

Enrollment of patients from Seattle took place during active infection, with longitudinal follow-up. Original data processing: The assay estimated nucleated cells by amplifying reference gene primers. Here immunoSEQ multiplex PCR was the method, and the copy in TCRdb shows in-frame clones only, minus some. V and J calls and clone size are those listed in that table; D and trimming were worked out from the DNA. This table holds about 310,000 clones, around 90% found once. The sample consisted of peripheral blood. This sequence was found in a woman aged 25 to 39 with COVID-19, enrolled during active disease.

The CDR3 reads CASSALLAGVTDTQYF. CDR3 DNA sequence: TGTGCCAGCAGCGCACTACTAGCGGGAGTAACCGATACGCAGTATTTT. J is TRBJ2-3 and V is TRBV9; 11 nucleotides match TRBD2. The CDR3 has 16 amino acids. Germline CDR1 SGDLS, CDR2 YYNGEE. J gave up 6 bases and V 3 bases, and 9 bases lay outside the gene matches. Using reference TRBV9 and TRBJ2-3 for the parts outside the CDR3, the full variable domain is DSGVTQTPKHLITATGQRVTLRCSPRSGDLSVYWYQQSLDQGLQFLIQYYNGEERAKGNILERFSAQQFPDLHSELNLSSLELGDSALYFCASSALLAGVTDTQYFGPGTRLTVL.